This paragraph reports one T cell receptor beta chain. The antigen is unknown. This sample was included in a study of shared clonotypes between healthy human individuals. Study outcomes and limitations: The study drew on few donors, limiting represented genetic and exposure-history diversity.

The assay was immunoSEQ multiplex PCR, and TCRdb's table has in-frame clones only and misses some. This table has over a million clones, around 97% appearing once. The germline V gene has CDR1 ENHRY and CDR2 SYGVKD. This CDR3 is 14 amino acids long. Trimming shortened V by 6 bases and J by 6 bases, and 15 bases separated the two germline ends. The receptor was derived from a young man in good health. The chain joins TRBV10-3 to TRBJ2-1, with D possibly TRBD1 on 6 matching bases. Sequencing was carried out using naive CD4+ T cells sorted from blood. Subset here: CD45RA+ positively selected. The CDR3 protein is CAIRARDNGNEQFF. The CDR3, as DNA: TGTGCCATCAGGGCCCGGGACAATGGCAATGAGCAGTTCTTC.